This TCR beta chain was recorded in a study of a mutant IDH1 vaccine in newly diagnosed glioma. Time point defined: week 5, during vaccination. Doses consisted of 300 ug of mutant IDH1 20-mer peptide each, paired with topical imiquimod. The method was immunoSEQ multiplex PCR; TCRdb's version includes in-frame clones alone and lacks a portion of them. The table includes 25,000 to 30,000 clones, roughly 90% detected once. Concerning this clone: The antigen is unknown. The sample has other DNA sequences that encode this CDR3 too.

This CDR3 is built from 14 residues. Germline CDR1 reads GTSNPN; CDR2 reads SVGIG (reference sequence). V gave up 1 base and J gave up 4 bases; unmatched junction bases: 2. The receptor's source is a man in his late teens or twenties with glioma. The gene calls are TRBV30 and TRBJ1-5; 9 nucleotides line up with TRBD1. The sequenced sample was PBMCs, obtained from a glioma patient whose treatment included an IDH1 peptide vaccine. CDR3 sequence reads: CAWSAGQGNQPQHF. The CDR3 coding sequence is TGTGCCTGGAGTGCGGGACAGGGTAATCAGCCCCAGCATTTT.